The clone carrying this T cell receptor beta chain was seen a few times. The V gene lost 0 bases and the J gene lost 6 bases, with 13 bases spanning the gap. Germline CDR1 reads SQVTM; CDR2 reads ANQGSEA. The CDR3 is made up of 14 amino acids. Original processing notes: Scientists estimated how many nucleated cells there were by amplifying reference gene primers. Some clones are missing from TCRdb's copy, which holds only in-frame ones; the method was immunoSEQ multiplex PCR. That table is the source of V, J and clone size, and D and trimming were worked out from the DNA. Seen here are 200,000 to 300,000 clones, 70% to 90% observed once, and the top ten hold roughly 2%. This specimen comes from a study of blood T cell repertoires in COVID-19. Background on the study: Whether acute or convalescent, the COVID-19 samples came from the United States, Italy and Spain. PBMCs, B-cell-depleted T cells, or T cells were the source of the cDNA or gDNA that made up the material.

The chain combines TRBV29-1 with TRBJ2-3; D may be TRBD2 (6 bases). This sequence was found in a man between 25 and 39 years old with active or convalescent COVID-19. Sequencing was performed on peripheral blood. CDR3 nucleotide sequence: TGCAGCGTTGAAGACCGGGACTCTCCCGATACGCAGTATTTT. This translates into CSVEDRDSPDTQYF.